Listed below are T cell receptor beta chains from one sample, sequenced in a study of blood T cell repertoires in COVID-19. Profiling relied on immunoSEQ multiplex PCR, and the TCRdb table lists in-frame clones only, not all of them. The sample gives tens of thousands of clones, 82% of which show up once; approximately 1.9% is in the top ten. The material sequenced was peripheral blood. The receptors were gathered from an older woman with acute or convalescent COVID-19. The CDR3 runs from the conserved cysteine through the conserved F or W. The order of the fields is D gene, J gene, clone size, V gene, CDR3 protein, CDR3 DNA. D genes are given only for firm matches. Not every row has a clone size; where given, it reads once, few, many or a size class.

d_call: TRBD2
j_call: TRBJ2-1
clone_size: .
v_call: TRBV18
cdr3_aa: CASSRAGVSYNEQFF
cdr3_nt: TGTGCCAGCTCACGAGCGGGAGTATCCTACAATGAGCAGTTCTTC

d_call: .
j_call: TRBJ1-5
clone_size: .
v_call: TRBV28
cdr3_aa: CASSLSPGLGSGDQPQHF
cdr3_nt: TGTGCCAGCAGTTTATCTCCGGGGTTGGGTAGCGGGGATCAGCCCCAGCATTTT

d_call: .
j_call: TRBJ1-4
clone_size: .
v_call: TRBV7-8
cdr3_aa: CASSLRGDFGEKLFF
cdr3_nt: TGTGCCAGCAGCTTACGGGGGGACTTTGGGGAAAAACTGTTTTTT

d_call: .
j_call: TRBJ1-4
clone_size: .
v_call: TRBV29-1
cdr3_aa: CRAEGAEKLFF
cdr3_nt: TGCAGAGCTGAAGGAGCCGAAAAACTGTTTTTT

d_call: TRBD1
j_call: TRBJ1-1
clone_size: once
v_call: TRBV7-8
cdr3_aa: CASSSRGRMNLNTEAFF
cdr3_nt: TGTGCCAGCAGCTCCAGGGGGCGGATGAACTTGAACACTGAAGCTTTCTTT

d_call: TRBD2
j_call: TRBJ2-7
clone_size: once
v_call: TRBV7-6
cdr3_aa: CASSLATPGGLFYEQYF
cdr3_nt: TGTGCCAGCAGCTTAGCGACGCCGGGGGGTCTTTTCTACGAGCAGTACTTC

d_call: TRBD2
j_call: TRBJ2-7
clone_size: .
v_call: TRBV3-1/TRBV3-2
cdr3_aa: CASSPGTSGYEQYF
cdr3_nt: TGTGCCAGCAGCCCCGGGACTAGCGGCTACGAGCAGTACTTC

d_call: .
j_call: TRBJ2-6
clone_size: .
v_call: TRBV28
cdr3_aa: CASSSLPGEGSGANVLTF
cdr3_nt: TGTGCCAGCAGTTCTCTTCCAGGGGAGGGGTCTGGGGCCAACGTCCTGACTTTC

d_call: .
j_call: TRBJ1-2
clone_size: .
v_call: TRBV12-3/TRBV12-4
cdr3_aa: CASSTQGGGYTF
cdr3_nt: TGTGCCAGCAGTACACAGGGTGGTGGCTACACCTTC

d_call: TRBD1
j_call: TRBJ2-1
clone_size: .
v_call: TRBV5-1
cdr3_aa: CASSRDRDYNEQFF
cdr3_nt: TGCGCCAGCAGCCGGGACAGAGATTACAATGAGCAGTTCTTC

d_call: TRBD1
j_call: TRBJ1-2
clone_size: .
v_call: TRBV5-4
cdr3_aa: CASSLAGGQRNYGYTF
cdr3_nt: TGTGCCAGCAGCTTGGCCGGGGGACAGCGGAACTATGGCTACACCTTC

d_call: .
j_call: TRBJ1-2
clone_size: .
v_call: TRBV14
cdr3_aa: CASSQPRQAGYTF
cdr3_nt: TGTGCCAGCAGCCAACCGAGACAAGCTGGCTACACCTTC

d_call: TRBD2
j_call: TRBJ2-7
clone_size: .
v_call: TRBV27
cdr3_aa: CASSLWASGGTHEQYF
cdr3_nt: TGTGCCAGCAGTTTATGGGCTAGCGGGGGGACCCACGAGCAGTACTTC

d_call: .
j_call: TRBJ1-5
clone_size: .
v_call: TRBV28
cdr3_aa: CASSLYQSLQPQHF
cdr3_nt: TGTGCCAGCAGTTTATATCAGTCTCTTCAGCCCCAGCATTTT

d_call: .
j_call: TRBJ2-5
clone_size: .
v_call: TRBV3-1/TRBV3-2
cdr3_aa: CASSQGWSGTQYF
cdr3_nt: TGTGCCAGCAGCCAAGGCTGGTCAGGGACCCAGTACTTC

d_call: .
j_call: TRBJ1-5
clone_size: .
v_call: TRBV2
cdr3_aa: CASKQDRNSNQPQHF
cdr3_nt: TGTGCCAGCAAGCAAGACAGGAATAGCAATCAGCCCCAGCATTTT

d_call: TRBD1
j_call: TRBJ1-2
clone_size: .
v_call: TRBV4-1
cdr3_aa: CASSQDRTGLGYTF
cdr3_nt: TGCGCCAGCAGCCAAGATAGGACAGGGCTAGGCTACACCTTC

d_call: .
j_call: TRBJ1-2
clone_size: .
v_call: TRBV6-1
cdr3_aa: CASTEGSGINGYTF
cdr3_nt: TGTGCCAGCACTGAAGGCTCGGGGATTAATGGCTACACCTTC

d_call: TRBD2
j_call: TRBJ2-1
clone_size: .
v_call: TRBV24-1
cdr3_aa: CATSDQGLAIDNEQFF
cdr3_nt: TGTGCCACCAGTGATCAGGGACTAGCGATCGACAATGAGCAGTTCTTC

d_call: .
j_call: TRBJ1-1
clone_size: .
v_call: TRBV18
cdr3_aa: CASSPSRTVTNTEAFF
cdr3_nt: TGTGCCAGCTCACCTAGCCGGACAGTGACGAACACTGAAGCTTTCTTT

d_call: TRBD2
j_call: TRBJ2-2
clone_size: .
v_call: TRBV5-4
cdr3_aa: CASSLALAGTGELFF
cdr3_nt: TGTGCCAGCAGCTTGGCACTAGCGGGGACCGGGGAGCTGTTTTTT

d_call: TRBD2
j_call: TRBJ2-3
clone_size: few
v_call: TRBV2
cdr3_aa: CASARLAAGTDTQYF
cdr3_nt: TGTGCCAGCGCGAGACTAGCCGCGGGCACAGATACGCAGTATTTT

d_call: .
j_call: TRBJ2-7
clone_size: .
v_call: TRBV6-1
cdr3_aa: CASSERVNREGDQYF
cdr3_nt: TGTGCCAGCAGTGAACGAGTAAACAGGGAAGGTGATCAGTACTTC

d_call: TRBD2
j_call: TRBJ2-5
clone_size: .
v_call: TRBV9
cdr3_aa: CASSVAGGTLSETQYF
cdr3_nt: TGTGCCAGCAGCGTAGCGGGAGGGACTCTTTCGGAGACCCAGTACTTC

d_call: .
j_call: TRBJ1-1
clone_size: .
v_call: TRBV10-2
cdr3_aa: CASSEIKGNKNTEAFF
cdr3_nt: TGCGCCAGCAGTGAGATTAAGGGGAACAAGAACACTGAAGCTTTCTTT

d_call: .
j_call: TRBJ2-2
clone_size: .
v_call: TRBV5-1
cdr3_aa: CASSSWGDPNTGELFF
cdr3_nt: TGCGCCAGCTCCTCTTGGGGGGACCCGAACACCGGGGAGCTGTTTTTT

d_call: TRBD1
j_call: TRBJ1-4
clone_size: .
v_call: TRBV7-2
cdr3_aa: CASSPVPGTGNEKLFF
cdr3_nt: TGTGCCAGCAGTCCCGTTCCCGGGACAGGGAATGAAAAACTGTTTTTT

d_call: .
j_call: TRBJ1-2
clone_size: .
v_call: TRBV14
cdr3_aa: CASSQGTGRGGYTF
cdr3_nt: TGTGCCAGCAGCCAAGGCACAGGGAGGGGAGGCTACACCTTC

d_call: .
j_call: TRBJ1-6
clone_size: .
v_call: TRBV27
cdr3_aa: CASSFSSSPLHF
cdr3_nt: TGTGCCAGCAGTTTCTCGAGTTCACCCCTCCACTTT

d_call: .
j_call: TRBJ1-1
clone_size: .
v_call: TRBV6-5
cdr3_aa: CASSNRAGRAFF
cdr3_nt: TGTGCCAGCAGTAACAGGGCGGGTAGAGCTTTCTTT

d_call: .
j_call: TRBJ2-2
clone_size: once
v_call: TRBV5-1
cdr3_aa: CASRTQGTGELFF
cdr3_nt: TGCGCCAGCAGGACACAGGGCACCGGGGAGCTGTTTTTT

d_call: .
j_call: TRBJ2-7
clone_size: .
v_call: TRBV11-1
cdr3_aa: CASSFGSGLEQYF
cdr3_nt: TGTGCCAGCAGCTTCGGGTCAGGGTTGGAGCAGTACTTC

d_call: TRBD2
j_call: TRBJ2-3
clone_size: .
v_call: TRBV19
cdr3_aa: CASRKMGQGGRMRQYF
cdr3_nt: TGTGCCAGTAGAAAAATGGGGCAGGGAGGGAGGATGAGGCAGTATTTT

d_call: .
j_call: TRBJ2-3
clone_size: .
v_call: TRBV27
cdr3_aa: CASSFTGRTSTDTQYF
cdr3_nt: TGTGCCAGCAGTTTCACCGGACGGACAAGCACAGATACGCAGTATTTT

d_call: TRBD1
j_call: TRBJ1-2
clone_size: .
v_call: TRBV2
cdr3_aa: CASSPDRTKDGYTF
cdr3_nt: TGTGCCAGCAGTCCGGACAGGACTAAAGATGGCTACACCTTC

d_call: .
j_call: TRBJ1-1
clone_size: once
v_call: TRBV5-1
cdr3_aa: CASSLEFRGKNTEAFF
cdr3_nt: TGCGCCAGCAGCTTGGAGTTCCGGGGGAAAAACACTGAAGCTTTCTTT

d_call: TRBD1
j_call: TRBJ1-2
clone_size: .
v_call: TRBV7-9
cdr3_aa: CASRPGQGRGYTF
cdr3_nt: TGTGCCAGCAGACCGGGACAGGGACGTGGCTACACCTTC

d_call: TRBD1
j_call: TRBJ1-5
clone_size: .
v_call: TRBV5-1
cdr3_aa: CASRDRGNQPQHF
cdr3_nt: TGCGCCAGTAGGGACAGGGGAAATCAGCCCCAGCATTTT

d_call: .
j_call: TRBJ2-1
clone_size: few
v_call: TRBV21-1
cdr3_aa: CASSKPSGQGDYNEQFF
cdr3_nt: TGTGCCAGCAGCAAACCGTCCGGCCAGGGCGACTACAATGAGCAGTTCTTC

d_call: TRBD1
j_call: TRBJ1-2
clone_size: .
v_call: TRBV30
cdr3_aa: CAWTRQGLYGYTF
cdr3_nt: TGTGCCTGGACGCGACAGGGACTCTATGGCTACACCTTC

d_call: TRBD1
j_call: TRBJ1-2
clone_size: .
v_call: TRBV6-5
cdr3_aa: CASSQRQGAYGYTF
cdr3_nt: TGTGCCAGCAGTCAGCGGCAGGGGGCCTATGGCTACACCTTC